This T cell receptor (beta chain) was obtained from a study of cytomegalovirus exposure and HLA in healthy donors. Study findings and constraints: In an earlier analysis, about 87% or about 30%: the productive usage of most TCR beta V segments. One variant, a missense change in DCLRE1C, was linked in a later analysis to TCR beta V- and J-gene trimming. Later analysis reportedly placed an Asian-associated ancestry cluster below the roughly 700-donor mean in N-insertions.

To note about this clone: What it recognizes is unknown.

The study ran its PCR with 60 Vbeta and 13 Jbeta primers. TCRdb keeps only in-frame clones here, not all; method: immunoSEQ multiplex PCR. The sample consists of over 70,000 clones, 80% of them appearing once. Each of the donors was a healthy bone marrow donor. In germline, CDR1 is SGDLS, CDR2 YYNGEE. Trimming shortened V by 4 bases and J by 5 bases, and 9 bases separated the two germline ends. This CDR3 is built from 12 residues. The rearrangement uses TRBV9 and TRBJ1-1; D call uncertain. The material sequenced was PBMCs. This receptor was identified in a man younger than 35 in good health and CMV-seronegative. The CDR3 loop is CASSPSGTEAFF. The CDR3 DNA sequence: TGTGCCAGCAGCCCATCCGGGACTGAAGCTTTCTTT.